These 21 T cell receptor beta chains share one sample of origin, sequenced in a study of blood T cell repertoires in COVID-19. Repertoires were generated with immunoSEQ multiplex PCR, while TCRdb's copy carries only in-frame clones and drops some. The sample shows approximately 170,000 clones, approximately 84% of them seen only once. The sequenced sample was PBMCs or T cells enriched from blood (not recorded which). The receptor source for this set is a woman in her 30s who had recovered from COVID-19.

This chain joins TRBV2 and TRBJ2-1; the match to TRBD2 covers 9 bases. The CDR3 is 13 amino acids. Trimming at V came to 6 bases and at J to 7 bases, leaving 4 bases not matched to a gene. Looked up from germline, CDR1 is SNHLY and CDR2 is FYNNEI. The CDR3 DNA follows: TGTGCCAGCAGAGGCGGGAGGGTGAATGAGCAGTTCTTC. Encoded protein: CASRGGRVNEQFF.

This chain links TRBV5-1 with TRBJ1-1, with D unclear. Deletions cut 1 base from V and 5 bases from J, with 9 bases between. CDR1 SGHRS and CDR2 YFSETQ come from the germline V gene. The CDR3 extends over 13 amino acids. The CDR3 loop is CASSLNWWTEAFF. The DNA of the CDR3 is TGCGCCAGCAGCTTGAACTGGTGGACTGAAGCTTTCTTT.

The chain has TRBV7-8 and TRBJ2-5, with D maybe TRBD2 (5 bases). The ends were cut back, 1 base at V and 5 bases at J, with 8 bases in the middle. Germline V CDR1 and CDR2: SGHVS, FQNEAQ. This CDR3 region has 13 residues. The CDR3 bases are TGTGCCAGCAGCTTAGAACTAGTGGAGACCCAGTACTTC. Translation gives CASSLELVETQYF. The full variable domain, its missing parts supplied by reference TRBV7-8 and TRBJ2-5, is GAGVSQSPRYKVAKRGQDVALRCDPISGHVSLFWYQQALGQGPEFLTYFQNEAQLDKSGLPSDRFFAERPEGSVSTLKIQRTQQEDSAVYLCASSLELVETQYFGPGTRLLVL.

This sequence joins TRBV11-2 and TRBJ1-1, with no clear D. Germline-derived CDR1 and CDR2 are SGHAT and FQNNGV. Trimming pared 5 bases from V and 5 bases from J, leaving 12 bases between. The CDR3 is 13 residues long. The CDR3 loop reads CASSPRVGTEAFF. CDR3 coding DNA: TGTGCCAGCAGCCCACGGGTTGGGACTGAAGCTTTCTTT.

The V call is TRBV5-5, the J call TRBJ1-1; no definite D call. This CDR3 region has 15 residues. The germline V gene has CDR1 SGHKS and CDR2 YYEKEE (reference sequence). With 3 bases removed from V and 0 bases from J, the gap between germline ends came to 12 bases. CDR3: CASSSRTQMNTEAFF. The CDR3 DNA follows: TGTGCCAGCAGCTCTCGCACGCAGATGAACACTGAAGCTTTCTTT.

This clone was found once. This chain uses TRBV6-4 with TRBJ1-1, with unresolved D. From germline, CDR1 is MRHNA and CDR2 SNTAGT. The length of the CDR3 is 15 residues. V dropped 6 bases and J dropped 1 base, with 15 bases sitting between them. The CDR3 loop reads CASRSPRERNTEAFF. As DNA, the CDR3 is TGTGCCAGCAGATCTCCCCGGGAGCGGAACACTGAAGCTTTCTTT.

The genes are TRBV2 and TRBJ1-1; D uncertain. V lost 7 bases to trimming and J lost 0 bases, with 12 bases between them. The CDR3 has 14 amino acids. Germline CDR1 SNHLY, CDR2 FYNNEI. CDR3 bases: TGTGCCAGCACCATACAGTCCATGAACACTGAAGCTTTCTTT. Its protein product is CASTIQSMNTEAFF.

The rearrangement links TRBV5-8 to TRBJ2-1; D is unclear. In germline, CDR1 is SGHTS, CDR2 YDEGEE. With 0 bases removed from V and 0 bases from J, the gap between germline ends came to 10 bases. The CDR3 extends over 16 amino acids. This chain's CDR3 is CASSLGVVSSYNEQFF. The CDR3 DNA is TGTGCCAGCAGCTTGGGCGTCGTGAGCTCCTACAATGAGCAGTTCTTC.

The chain carries TRBV10-3 and TRBJ2-5; the match to TRBD2 covers 7 bases. CDR3 length: 13 amino acids. The V and J ends lost 7 bases and 2 bases, in that order; junction bases with no gene match: 4. Germline CDR1 reads ENHRY; CDR2 reads SYGVKD. The CDR3 DNA reads TGTGCCATCAACCGGGAGGTACAAGAGACCCAGTACTTC. Translation gives CAINREVQETQYF.

In this sample, this clone turned up a few times. This chain connects TRBV12-3 or TRBV12-4 to TRBJ1-1; 10 positions match TRBD1. V shed 6 bases and J 10 bases; nucleotides not matched to a gene: 8. The CDR3 is 13 amino acids. The CDR3 DNA is TGTGCCAGCAGGACAGGGGGCGGGTTTCGAGCTTTCTTT. It is translated as CASRTGGGFRAFF.

This rearrangement joins TRBV5-1 to TRBJ1-4, with D unclear. The CDR3 has 12 amino acids. Germline CDR1 is SGHRS and CDR2 is YFSETQ. V shed 7 bases and J shed 4 bases, with 8 bases lying between them. For the CDR3, the DNA is TGCGCCAGCCGACAAAATAATGAAAAACTGTTTTTT. Amino acids: CASRQNNEKLFF.

V usage is TRBV10-1 and J usage is TRBJ2-1, with 7 bases lining up with TRBD2. Germline CDR1 WNHNN, CDR2 SYGVQD (reference sequence). V shed 0 bases and J 8 bases; nucleotides not matched to a gene: 10. This CDR3 is 16 amino acids long. DNA for the CDR3: TGCGCCAGCAGTGAGTCTTGGCGGGGGTACCGCTATGAGCAGTTCTTC. Amino acids: CASSESWRGYRYEQFF.

This clone occurred a few times. The chain is built from TRBV7-2 and TRBJ1-1; perhaps TRBD1 as D (6 bases). Trimming shortened V by 5 bases and J by 3 bases, and 16 bases separated the two germline ends. The CDR3 sequence is 15 residues long. The germline V gene has CDR1 SGHTA and CDR2 FQGNSA. CDR3 nucleotides: TGTGCCAGCAGCCAGGGAGGGGGACGTTACACTGAAGCTTTCTTT. Its translation is CASSQGGGRYTEAFF. Complete variable domain (other parts from reference TRBV7-2 and TRBJ1-1): GAGVSQSPSNKVTEKGKDVELRCDPISGHTALYWYRQSLGQGLEFLIYFQGNSAPDKSGLPSDRFSAERTGGSVSTLTIQRTQQEDSAVYLCASSQGGGRYTEAFFGQGTRLTVV.

This clone has a handful of counts. This rearrangement joins TRBV24-1 to TRBJ2-5; 8 bases map to TRBD1. V lost 2 bases, J lost 6 bases, and 7 bases stayed unmatched. Germline CDR1 and CDR2: KGHDR and SFDVKD. This CDR3 spans 15 amino acids. The CDR3 bases are TGTGCCACCAGTGATTCCCGACAGGGGATGAAGACCCAGTACTTC. It yields the protein CATSDSRQGMKTQYF.

This clone came up a few times. V and J are TRBV11-2 and TRBJ1-2; the D is unclear. V was pared by 1 base and J by 0 bases, with 9 bases between. The germline gives CDR1 SGHAT, CDR2 FQNNGV. This CDR3 contains 15 residues. CDR3 residues: CASSLAPRTNYGYTF. The DNA for the CDR3 is TGTGCCAGCAGCTTAGCACCCAGGACTAACTATGGCTACACCTTC.

The chain couples TRBV25-1 to TRBJ1-5; 9 bases are shared with TRBD1. The length of the CDR3 is 14 residues. The germline V gene encodes CDR1 MGHDK and CDR2 SYGVNS. V dropped 5 bases and J dropped 4; count of bases not matched to a gene: 3. The CDR3 loop reads CASSPGTGNQPQHF. The CDR3 DNA is TGTGCCAGCAGTCCGGGGACAGGGAATCAGCCCCAGCATTTT.

V usage is TRBV11-2 and J usage is TRBJ2-7, with no clear D. CDR1 and CDR2 from the germline V gene are SGHAT and FQNNGV. The CDR3 consists of 14 residues. V dropped 1 base and J dropped 0 bases, with 7 bases sitting between them. This CDR3 reads CASSLAGPSYEQYV. The CDR3 DNA reads TGTGCCAGCAGCTTAGCGGGTCCCTCCTACGAGCAGTACGTC.

The sample holds one count of this clone. This chain links TRBV21-1 with TRBJ1-3; TRBD1 is the table's D call, not checked against the DNA. TRBV21-1 corresponds to a pseudogene. This CDR3 spans 16 amino acids. CDR3 DNA sequence: TGTGCCAGCAGCAAGAGGATGTGGACAGCTGGAAACACCATATATTTT. Protein: CASSKRMWTAGNTIYF.

The V gene is TRBV7-3, the J gene TRBJ2-7; 8 bases are shared with TRBD2. This CDR3 contains 12 residues. V shed 5 bases and J 7 bases; nucleotides not matched to a gene: 4. Germline CDR1 and CDR2: SGHTA and FQGTGA. CDR3: CASSPGGLEQYF. The CDR3 region has the DNA TGTGCCAGCAGCCCGGGGGGGCTAGAGCAGTACTTC. The full variable domain, completed using reference TRBV7-3 and TRBJ2-7, is GAGVSQTPSNKVTEKGKYVELRCDPISGHTALYWYRQSLGQGPEFLIYFQGTGAADDSGLPNDRFFAVRPEGSVSTLKIQRTERGDSAVYLCASSPGGLEQYFGPGTRLTVT.

About this clone: Other DNA sequences of this sample code for an identical CDR3. The chain joins TRBV5-1 to TRBJ1-3; D possibly corresponds to TRBD1 (5 bases). The germline V gene encodes CDR1 SGHRS and CDR2 YFSETQ. The V end was cut by 0 bases, the J end by 0 bases, with 10 bases between. This CDR3 is built from 16 residues. CDR3 nucleotides: TGCGCCAGCAGCTTGGGGGGCACGGGCTCTGGAAACACCATATATTTT. This codes for CASSLGGTGSGNTIYF.

The chain links TRBV24-1 to TRBJ2-3; TRBD2 aligns across 13 bases. Germline V gives CDR1 KGHDR, CDR2 SFDVKD. Trimming took 4 bases from V and 0 from J; bases not matched to a gene: 6. The CDR3 runs 18 residues. CDR3 in DNA: TGTGCCACCAGTGACCGAAGGACTAGCGGGAGTAGCACAGATACGCAGTATTTT. Protein product: CATSDRRTSGSSTDTQYF.